This TCR beta chain emerged from a study of T cells after yellow fever vaccination. Overall study findings and caveats: Abundant bulk-population clonotypes could contaminate the FACS-sorted repertoires. The appearance of a small share of clonotypes in both CD4 and CD8 compartments was observed. Reappearance after the booster was seen for most primary-vaccination clones, at 95% to 97% CD4 and 85% to 90% CD8.

The 5'RACE template-switching step produced TCR cDNA and added a universal primer site and UMIs. TCRdb re-analysed the 5' RACE reads in MiXCR, keeping a single row per CDR3 protein. Among 350,000 to 450,000 distinct CDR3 sequences, about 6.2% were seen once, and the ten largest hold about 15%. The CDR3 covers 14 residues. The germline CDR1 and CDR2 sequences are MGHDK and SYGVNS. V lost 4 bases and J lost 4, with 10 bases in between. This clonotype has only a few counts. The antigen remains undetermined. Sequenced here: PBMCs, sampled 5 days after the yellow fever booster vaccination. The TCR sequence derives from a man aged 25-45 years who received the YFV17D yellow fever vaccine. The chain recombines TRBV25-1 with TRBJ2-2, with a weak D call TRBD2 (6 bases). CDR3 protein: CASSVDGGTGELFF. The CDR3 DNA reads as TGTGCCAGCAGTGTGGACGGGGGCACCGGGGAGCTGTTTTTT.